A selection of T cell receptor beta chains follows, all from one sample in a study of radiotherapy plus CTLA-4 blockade in lung cancer. Method: immunoSEQ multiplex PCR; TCRdb's copy keeps in-frame clones and lacks some. The sample lists 45,000 to 60,000 clones, about three quarters occurring once. The source material was peripheral blood, sampled from a patient treated with radiotherapy plus ipilimumab. Receptors originate from a human donor with non-small cell lung cancer whose response to radiotherapy plus ipilimumab could not be evaluated. The CDR3 runs from the conserved cysteine through the conserved F or W. Fields, in order: J gene, clone size, D gene, V gene, CDR3 DNA, CDR3 protein. D genes are given only for firm matches. Clone size appears in some rows only: once, few, many, or a class for an expanded clone.

>TRBJ2-1|NA|TRBD2|TRBV10-1
TGCGCCAGGATGCAGACTAGCGCCTACAATGAGCAGTTCTTC
CARMQTSAYNEQFF
>TRBJ2-3|once|NA|TRBV4-2
TGTGCCAGCAGCCGCCGGACTAACGCAGATACGCAGTATTTT
CASSRRTNADTQYF
>TRBJ2-7|NA|NA|TRBV18
TGTGCCAGCTCACTAGCCCGATCCTACGAGCAGTACTTC
CASSLARSYEQYF
>TRBJ2-7|NA|NA|TRBV6-6
TGTGCCAGCAGTTACGCGAGCGGGTGGGAGCAGTACTTC
CASSYASGWEQYF
>TRBJ1-5|NA|TRBD1|TRBV27
TGTGCCAGCAGTCGAAGCAGTTTAACAGGGGTCAATCAGCCCCAGCATTTT
CASSRSSLTGVNQPQHF
>TRBJ2-2|NA|NA|TRBV5-1
TGCGCCAGCAGCTTGAGTGCTAGCGCAAACACCGGGGAGCTGTTTTTT
CASSLSASANTGELFF
>TRBJ2-1|NA|NA|TRBV6-5
TGTGCCAGCAGTTACGGGCAGGGCCACAATGAGCAGTTCTTC
CASSYGQGHNEQFF
>TRBJ1-6|NA|NA|TRBV7-9
TGTGCCAGTCAGAAAGGGGGCTATAATTCACCCCTCCACTTT
CASQKGGYNSPLHF
>TRBJ2-1|NA|TRBD2|TRBV10-3
TGTGCCATCAGTGAGTCGGGACTAGCGGGAGCGGCGTACAATGAGCAGTTCTTC
CAISESGLAGAAYNEQFF
>TRBJ2-1|NA|TRBD2|TRBV4-2
TGTGCCAGCAGCCAAGATGCCCGGGAGGGTTACGAGCAGTTCTTC
CASSQDAREGYEQFF
>TRBJ2-7|NA|TRBD1|TRBV5-8
TGTGCCAGCAGTCGGGACAGGGGGCGAACAAGATTCTACGAGCAGTACTTC
CASSRDRGRTRFYEQYF
>TRBJ1-1|few|NA|TRBV28
TGTGCCAGCACCCCGGGGTACGGTGAAGCTTTCTTT
CASTPGYGEAFF
>TRBJ1-3|few|NA|TRBV19
TGTGCCAGTAGTATAGATGGCCCCGCACGGGACTCTGGAAACACCATATATTTT
CASSIDGPARDSGNTIYF
>TRBJ2-7|NA|NA|TRBV28
TGTGCCAGCAAAATAGGATCCCAACGGGGCGAGCAGTACTTC
CASKIGSQRGEQYF
>TRBJ2-7|NA|TRBD1|TRBV7-2
TGTGCCAGCAGCCAACAGGGGGAGTTCTACGAGCAGTACTTC
CASSQQGEFYEQYF
>TRBJ2-7|NA|TRBD2|TRBV7-3
TGTGCCAGCAGCTTAGGCCAAGCGGGAGGGCCTTACGAGCAGTACTTC
CASSLGQAGGPYEQYF
>TRBJ1-5|NA|NA|TRBV2
TGTGCCAGCAGCTCACAGGGAACCAATCAGCCCCAGCATTTT
CASSSQGTNQPQHF
>TRBJ2-5|NA|NA|TRBV9
TGTGCCAGCAGCCCCGGGACACAAGAGACCCAGTACTTC
CASSPGTQETQYF
>TRBJ2-7|NA|NA|TRBV19
TGTGCCAGTAGTCAACACGGGAGCTCCTACGAGCAGTACTTC
CASSQHGSSYEQYF
>TRBJ2-5|NA|NA|TRBV11-3
TGTGCCAGCAGCTTAGACCCCCTCGGGGCCCAGTACTTC
CASSLDPLGAQYF
>TRBJ2-5|NA|NA|TRBV7-2
TGTGCCAGCAGCTTAAATGCGGGGACGAAGACCCAGTACTTC
CASSLNAGTKTQYF
>TRBJ1-6|few|NA|TRBV21-1
TGTGCCAGCAGATACAGGAGCTCCTATAATTCACCCCTCCACTTT
CASRYRSSYNSPLHF
>TRBJ2-1|NA|NA|TRBV18
TGTGCCAGCTCACTGGGAGATGAGCAGTTCTTC
CASSLGDEQFF